This TCR beta chain was captured by sequencing in a study of blood T cell repertoires in COVID-19. Turning to the study itself: Researchers got acute and convalescent COVID-19 samples from the United States, Italy and Spain. Sources were T cells, B-cell-depleted T cells, or PBMCs; the material itself was cDNA or gDNA.

Germline CDR1 and CDR2: SGHTA and FQGNSA. This CDR3 is built from 15 residues. Comments on this clone: At one of its ends the junction is not consistent with the germline gene, which may arise from a read error. Other DNA sequences within the sample encode an identical CDR3.

Source study methods: Nucleated cell number was recorded as an estimate derived from reference gene primer amplification. Sequencing used immunoSEQ multiplex PCR; TCRdb keeps in-frame clones, though not all of them. The V and J calls and clone size were taken over from that table, and D and trimming were inferred from the DNA. The sample yields about 46,000 clones, 88% seen once. This TCR was recovered from a man in his forties or fifties with active COVID-19. The specimen sequenced was peripheral blood. The chain is built from TRBV7-2 and TRBJ1-5; 9 bases are shared with TRBD1. The CDR3 sequence: CASSLEGQGYQPQHF. Here the CDR3 DNA reads TGTGCCAGCAGCTTAGAGGGACAGGGATATCAGCCCCAACATTTT.